The 17 T cell receptor beta chains below all came from one sample that was sequenced in a study of blood T cell repertoires in COVID-19. TCRdb's table, derived via immunoSEQ multiplex PCR, lists solely in-frame clones and lacks some. The table has about 120,000 clones, around nine tenths seen once. Material: peripheral blood. These receptors were taken from a woman aged 50 to 60 with acute or convalescent COVID-19.

The chain couples TRBV11-2 to TRBJ2-3, with 8 nucleotides matching TRBD2. J gave up 0 bases and V 3 bases, and 2 bases lay outside the gene matches. Germline CDR1 is SGHAT and CDR2 is FQNNGV. CDR3 length: 15 residues. For the CDR3, the DNA is TGTGCCAGCAGCTTCGGGGGGGGTAGCACAGATACGCAGTATTTT. Amino acid sequence: CASSFGGGSTDTQYF. Filled out from reference TRBV11-2 and TRBJ2-3, the complete variable domain reads EAGVAQSPRYKIIEKRQSVAFWCNPISGHATLYWYQQILGQGPKLLIQFQNNGVVDDSQLPKDRFSAERLKGVDSTLKIQPAKLEDSAVYLCASSFGGGSTDTQYFGPGTRLTVL.

CDR3 in amino acids: CASSLGGVTSYNEQFF. In DNA, the CDR3 is TGTGCCAGCAGCTTGGGGGGAGTCACCTCCTACAATGAGCAGTTCTTC. This chain links TRBV7-9 with TRBJ2-1, with D possibly being TRBD2 (6 bases). Deletions cut 3 bases from V and 0 bases from J, with 12 bases between. Germline V gives CDR1 SEHNR, CDR2 FQNEAQ (reference sequence). CDR3 length equals 16 residues.

This sequence joins TRBV7-9 and TRBJ1-1; D perhaps matches TRBD1 (5 bases). The V end was cut by 4 bases, the J end by 6 bases, with 18 bases between. The length of the CDR3 is 15 residues. Germline-derived CDR1 and CDR2 are SEHNR and FQNEAQ (reference sequence). The CDR3 loop is CASSSRVGEWAEAFF. The CDR3 DNA sequence: TGTGCCAGCAGCTCCCGGGTAGGGGAATGGGCTGAAGCTTTCTTT.

The rearrangement uses TRBV7-8 and TRBJ1-5; tentative D call: TRBD1 (6 bases). The CDR3 is 17 amino acids. Germline V gene sequence: CDR1 SGHVS, CDR2 FQNEAQ. Deletions cut 0 bases from V and 3 bases from J, with 15 bases between. The CDR3 loop reads CASSLARQAGDNQPQHF. In DNA, the CDR3 is TGTGCCAGCAGCTTAGCCAGACAGGCGGGTGACAATCAGCCCCAGCATTTT.

This clone was picked up one time. The V and J genes are TRBV27 and TRBJ2-7; TRBD1 might be the D (6 bases). V was clipped by 2 bases and J by 4 bases, with 15 bases between them. From germline, CDR1 is MNHEY and CDR2 SMNVEV (reference sequence). CDR3 size: 15 residues. CDR3 amino acids: CASSLGGGPRYEQYF. In DNA form, the CDR3 reads TGTGCCAGCAGTTTAGGGGGCGGACCCCGATACGAGCAGTACTTC.

CDR3 in DNA: TGTGCCAGCAGGGACAGTACTAATGAAAAACTGTTTTTT. Translated: CASRDSTNEKLFF. V is TRBV5-8 and J is TRBJ1-4; a possible D gene is TRBD1 (6 bases). Trimming removed 5 bases at V and 2 bases at J, with 7 bases between. The CDR3 is made up of 13 amino acids. Germline V gene data show CDR1 as SGHTS and CDR2 as YDEGEE.

The chain couples TRBV25-1 to TRBJ1-3; D unclear. CDR1 is MGHDK, CDR2 SYGVNS, per germline. The V end was cut by 4 bases, the J end by 1 base, with 5 bases between. The CDR3 totals 13 residues. The CDR3 loop is CASSVTSGNTIYF. CDR3 bases: TGTGCCAGCAGTGTCACATCTGGAAACACCATATATTTT.

This clone was found once. This chain links TRBV11-3 with TRBJ1-1; 9 positions match TRBD1. This CDR3 is 14 amino acids long. Germline CDR1 reads SGHNT; CDR2 reads YENEEA. Trimming cost V 4 bases and J 4 bases; bases outside gene matches: 4. CDR3 nucleotides: TGTGCCAGCAGCTCTACAGGGGGCGGCACTGAAGCTTTCTTT. Translated: CASSSTGGGTEAFF. Complete variable domain (other parts from reference TRBV11-3 and TRBJ1-1): EAGVVQSPRYKIIEKKQPVAFWCNPISGHNTLYWYLQNLGQGPELLIRYENEEAVDDSQLPKDRFSAERLKGVDSTLKIQPAELGDSAVYLCASSSTGGGTEAFFGQGTRLTVV.

In this sample, this clone turned up once. The genes are TRBV6-5 and TRBJ2-7; D may be TRBD1 (5 bases). V was clipped by 4 bases and J by 3 bases, with 10 bases between them. The CDR3 has 13 amino acids. Germline CDR1 reads MNHEY; CDR2 reads SVGAGI. The DNA of the CDR3 is TGTGCCAGCAGTTCTCCCAGGGTCTACGAGCAGTACTTC. This codes for CASSSPRVYEQYF.

The CDR3, as DNA: TGTGCCAGCAGATTAGCGGGGGAAGCCTACGAGCAGTACTTC. It yields the protein CASRLAGEAYEQYF. The chain couples TRBV6-5 to TRBJ2-7; 9 bases are a match to TRBD2. V lost 6 bases and J lost 2; bases outside the gene matches: 5. The CDR3 spans 14 residues. The V gene's germline CDR1 is MNHEY and CDR2 SVGAGI.

The chain has TRBV2 and TRBJ2-1; tentatively, D is TRBD2 (6 bases). The length of the CDR3 is 15 residues. Trimming took off 0 bases at V and 9 bases at J, with 15 bases between the two ends. Looked up from germline, CDR1 is SNHLY and CDR2 is FYNNEI. CDR3 sequence reads: CASSEAPTSGSEQFF. In DNA, the CDR3 is TGTGCCAGCAGTGAAGCGCCGACTAGTGGCAGTGAGCAGTTCTTC.

A remark on this clone: Other DNA sequences from this sample encode an identical CDR3 as well. The gene calls are TRBV19 and TRBJ2-3; 10 bases agree with TRBD1. The CDR3 runs to 16 residues. Germline CDR1 LNHDA, CDR2 SQIVND (reference sequence). Trimming took 5 bases from V and 3 from J; bases not matched to a gene: 8. This CDR3 reads CASSFDRGLGTDTQYF. In DNA form, the CDR3 reads TGTGCCAGTAGTTTCGACAGGGGGCTGGGAACAGATACGCAGTATTTT. Full variable domain (outside the CDR3, taken from reference TRBV19 and TRBJ2-3): DGGITQSPKYLFRKEGQNVTLSCEQNLNHDAMYWYRQDPGQGLRLIYYSQIVNDFQKGDIAEGYSVSREKKESFPLTVTSAQKNPTAFYLCASSFDRGLGTDTQYFGPGTRLTVL.

V usage is TRBV5-1 and J usage is TRBJ2-5; D is unresolved. The germline V gene has CDR1 SGHRS and CDR2 YFSETQ. The CDR3 consists of 15 residues. V gave up 1 base and J gave up 1 base, with 11 bases separating them. Written as DNA, the CDR3 is TGCGCCAGCAGCTTGTATGCAGGAACCCAAGAGACCCAGTACTTC. This gives the protein CASSLYAGTQETQYF.

The chain combines TRBV19 with TRBJ1-4; 7 bases fit TRBD1. The CDR3 spans 14 residues. The V gene end was trimmed by 7 bases and the J gene end by 3 bases; junction bases not matched to a gene: 5. Germline V gene data show CDR1 as LNHDA and CDR2 as SQIVND (reference sequence). This CDR3 is CASTQGTANEKLFF. The CDR3, as DNA: TGTGCCAGTACTCAGGGGACAGCTAATGAAAAACTGTTTTTT. Complete variable domain (other parts from reference TRBV19 and TRBJ1-4): DGGITQSPKYLFRKEGQNVTLSCEQNLNHDAMYWYRQDPGQGLRLIYYSQIVNDFQKGDIAEGYSVSREKKESFPLTVTSAQKNPTAFYLCASTQGTANEKLFFGSGTQLSVL.

The chain joins TRBV5-1 to TRBJ2-1; 8 nucleotides agree with TRBD1. V lost 5 bases and J lost 0; bases outside the gene matches: 4. The CDR3 has 15 residues. Per the germline V gene, CDR1 is SGHRS and CDR2 is YFSETQ. The CDR3 DNA reads as TGCGCCAGCAGTACCGGACAGGGCTCCTACAATGAGCAGTTCTTC. Encoded protein: CASSTGQGSYNEQFF.

This clone has only one observation. The V and J genes are TRBV6-2 or TRBV6-3 and TRBJ2-5, with 8 bases matching TRBD2. CDR3 length equals 14 residues. V trimming: 5 bases; J trimming: 2 bases; junction bases outside the gene matches: 4. Germline V gene lookup returns CDR1 MNHEY and CDR2 SVGEGT. Written as DNA, the CDR3 is TGTGCCAGCAGTAGACTAGCGACACAAGAGACCCAGTACTTC. Its translation is CASSRLATQETQYF.

The genes are TRBV18 and TRBJ1-3; D might be TRBD1 (6 bases). The length of the CDR3 is 16 residues. Trimming removed 3 bases from V and 0 bases from J, with 12 bases in between. Per germline, CDR1 KGHSH and CDR2 LQKENI. CDR3 region: CASSPPGGFSGNTIYF. The DNA for the CDR3 is TGTGCCAGCTCACCGCCGGGGGGCTTCTCTGGAAACACCATATATTTT.